The clone carrying this T cell receptor beta chain was observed many times. Antigen: not known. The sample comes from a study of early T cells in non-severe SARS-CoV-2 infection. Whole-study context: Sequenced material consisted of bulk RNA (from unsorted whole blood), and chains were unpaired. Study outcomes and limitations: The VDJdb matching leaned toward anti-spike CD8 responses and overlooked private and CD4 specificities.

The V and J ends lost 4 bases and 5 bases, in that order; junction bases with no gene match: 9. Germline CDR1 is KGHSH and CDR2 is LQKENI. The CDR3 consists of 15 residues. Tagging with unique molecular identifiers was applied to individual cDNA molecules. TCRdb processed the 5' RACE reads anew with MiXCR; each CDR3 protein has one entry. Here the sample spans roughly 48,000 distinct CDR3 sequences, approximately 8% being singletons. The chain joins TRBV18 to TRBJ2-7; 9 bases fit TRBD1. The receptor was isolated from an adult who was a healthcare worker with PCR-confirmed SARS-CoV-2 infection or an uninfected control (not recorded which). Sequenced sample: whole blood. The DNA for the CDR3 is TGTGCCAGCTCACTGGATAGTTGGACAGGGGACGAGCAGTACTTC. This gives the protein CASSLDSWTGDEQYF.